This T cell receptor (beta chain) originates from a study of T-cell reconstitution after alpha-beta-depleted transplantation in children. Unique molecular identifiers tagged the TCRbeta library. Using its own MiXCR run on the PCR reads, TCRdb lists one record per CDR3 protein. The table has about 230,000 distinct CDR3 sequences, 9% to 10% seen once. CDR3 size: 17 residues. V lost 1 base to trimming and J lost 6 bases; unmatched junction nucleotides: 10. Germline V gene lookup returns CDR1 MGHRA and CDR2 YSYEKL. This specimen consisted of PBMCs from the stem cell graft donor, obtained from the stem cell graft. The TCR sequence derives from a human donor who donated a stem cell graft to a child with SCID. J is TRBJ2-2 and V is TRBV4-1; TRBD1 matches 8 bases. The CDR3: CASSQATGGFSAGELFF. The CDR3 DNA reads TGCGCCAGCAGCCAAGCAACAGGGGGGTTTTCCGCCGGGGAGCTGTTTTTT.